This TCR beta chain was sequenced in a study of blood T cell repertoires in COVID-19. Study-wide context: The United States, Italy and Spain were the sources of the acute and convalescent COVID-19 samples. The cDNA or gDNA used as material had been derived from T cells, B-cell-depleted T cells, or PBMCs.

Sequencing used immunoSEQ multiplex PCR; TCRdb keeps in-frame clones, though not all of them. The repertoire holds more than 350,000 clones, 70% to 90% seen once, with more than 9% in the top ten. V shed 0 bases and J shed 3 bases, with 9 bases lying between them. From germline, CDR1 is WNHNN and CDR2 SYGVQD (reference sequence). The CDR3 runs to 15 residues. Sequences were obtained from peripheral blood. V and J are TRBV10-1 and TRBJ1-5, with a tentative D call TRBD1 (6 bases). The source is a woman in her 30s with COVID-19, enrolled during active disease. This CDR3 is CASSESAGDNQPQHF. The CDR3 DNA follows: TGCGCCAGCAGTGAGTCCGCAGGGGACAATCAGCCCCAGCATTTT.